These 16 T cell receptor beta chains came from one sample sequenced in a study of T cell responses to AZD1222 COVID-19 vaccine. Assay: immunoSEQ multiplex PCR; the TCRdb copy retains only in-frame clones and omits some. The sample has 100,000 to 150,000 clones, under 90% seen once. The specimen was peripheral blood, collected on day 0 of AZD1222 vaccination. These receptors originate from an adult in good health.

This clone was counted a few times. This chain links TRBV18 with TRBJ2-1; D ambiguous. Between the trimmed V and J ends, which lost 5 bases and 1 base, there was a span of 12 bases. The CDR3 is 15 residues long. Germline CDR1 and CDR2: KGHSH and LQKENI. CDR3 protein: CASSMSMGSYNEQFF. CDR3 nucleotides: TGTGCCAGCTCAATGTCGATGGGGTCCTACAATGAGCAGTTCTTC.

V usage is TRBV6-1 and J usage is TRBJ2-5, with a weak D call TRBD1 (6 bases). Germline loops: CDR1 MNHNS, CDR2 SASEGT. V lost 6 bases and J lost 4, with 12 bases in between. The CDR3 extends over 13 amino acids. In DNA form, the CDR3 reads TGTGCCAGCAGGGACAGAAGGGGAGAGACCCAGTACTTC. Translating gives CASRDRRGETQYF.

The rearrangement joins TRBV7-2 to TRBJ1-2; no firm D call. This CDR3 comprises 10 residues. The V gene's germline CDR1 is SGHTA and CDR2 FQGNSA. V lost 5 bases to trimming and J lost 8 bases, with 6 bases between them. CDR3 sequence (DNA): TGTGCCAGCAGCCAAAGAGGCTACACCTTC. Amino acids: CASSQRGYTF.

The chain combines TRBV29-1 with TRBJ2-5; D perhaps matches TRBD1 (6 bases). The germline V gene encodes CDR1 SQVTM and CDR2 ANQGSEA. The V end was cut by 7 bases, the J end by 7 bases, with 16 bases between. This CDR3 has 12 residues. This chain's CDR3 is CSALPPGATQYF. CDR3 sequence (DNA): TGCAGCGCCCTCCCCCCAGGGGCGACCCAGTACTTC. The variable domain in full, completed from reference TRBV29-1 and TRBJ2-5, reads SAVISQKPSRDICQRGTSLTIQCQVDSQVTMMFWYRQQPGQSLTLIATANQGSEATYESGFVIDKFPISRPNLTFSTLTVSNMSPEDSSIYLCSALPPGATQYFGPGTRLLVL.

CDR3 residues: CASSLGRGATDTQYF. CDR3 DNA sequence: TGTGCCAGCAGCTTAGGCAGGGGAGCCACAGATACGCAGTATTTT. The V and J genes are TRBV7-2 and TRBJ2-3; D may be TRBD1 (6 bases). Trimming removed 1 base from V and 2 bases from J, with 10 bases in between. This CDR3 region has 15 residues. Germline CDR1 is SGHTA and CDR2 is FQGNSA.

This clone was observed a handful of times. The chain has TRBV27 and TRBJ2-3; D might be TRBD2 (7 bases). Germline values: CDR1 MNHEY, CDR2 SMNVEV (reference sequence). This CDR3 contains 16 residues. With 7 bases removed from V and 3 bases from J, the gap between germline ends came to 20 bases. The CDR3 loop is CASTRWGGGVTDTQYF. The CDR3 nucleotides read TGTGCCAGCACCCGGTGGGGAGGGGGAGTTACAGATACGCAGTATTTT.

The chain is built from TRBV7-3 and TRBJ1-6, with 7 bases that match TRBD1. The CDR3 contains 15 residues. Germline V lookup: CDR1 SGHTA, CDR2 FQGTGA. The junction had 5 bases not matched to a gene; V was cut back by 2 bases and J by 7 bases. The CDR3 bases are TGTGCCAGCAGCTTAGGAATCAGGGGGAATTCACCCCTCCACTTT. Its translation: CASSLGIRGNSPLHF. Full variable domain (outside the CDR3, taken from reference TRBV7-3 and TRBJ1-6): GAGVSQTPSNKVTEKGKYVELRCDPISGHTALYWYRQSLGQGPEFLIYFQGTGAADDSGLPNDRFFAVRPEGSVSTLKIQRTERGDSAVYLCASSLGIRGNSPLHFGNGTRLTVT.

The chain is built from TRBV5-4 and TRBJ1-2; D might be TRBD1 (5 bases). The germline V gene has CDR1 SGHNT and CDR2 YYREEE (reference sequence). The V end lost 10 bases, the J end lost 4 bases, and 17 bases lay between the germline ends. CDR3 size: 13 residues. In DNA form, the CDR3 reads TGTGCCCTCACGCGGGGCGGAGGCTATGGCTACACCTTC. Its protein product is CALTRGGGYGYTF.

This clone appeared a few times. This sequence joins TRBV19 and TRBJ2-7, with 9 bases that match TRBD2. Germline V lookup: CDR1 LNHDA, CDR2 SQIVND (reference sequence). V was pared by 4 bases and J by 5 bases, with 6 bases of the junction left unmatched. CDR3 size: 14 residues. The CDR3, as DNA: TGTGCCAGTAGTACCTTGGGACTAGCTGACGAGCAGTACTTC. It codes for CASSTLGLADEQYF.

V usage is TRBV6-2 or TRBV6-3 and J usage is TRBJ2-7, with a tentative D call TRBD1 (6 bases). The CDR3 runs to 16 residues. V gave up 0 bases and J gave up 5 bases, with 17 bases separating them. Per germline, CDR1 MNHEY and CDR2 SVGEGT. Here the CDR3 reads CASSYSLEQGLHEQYF. The CDR3 nucleotides read TGTGCCAGCAGTTACTCATTAGAACAGGGTCTTCACGAGCAGTACTTC.

This clone was picked up a small number of times. The chain recombines TRBV27 with TRBJ1-5; D not certain. This CDR3 comprises 16 residues. Germline CDR1 reads MNHEY; CDR2 reads SMNVEV (reference sequence). Trimming cost V 3 bases and J 0 bases, with 12 bases left between them. The chain's CDR3 is CASSLLAGYSNQPQHF. The CDR3 nucleotides are TGTGCCAGCAGTTTGTTGGCGGGTTATAGCAATCAGCCCCAGCATTTT.

The rearrangement links TRBV7-9 to TRBJ2-3; 7 nucleotides align to TRBD2. V gave up 3 bases and J gave up 2 bases; unmatched junction bases: 8. The germline V gene has CDR1 SEHNR and CDR2 FQNEAQ (reference sequence). This CDR3 is 16 amino acids long. CDR3 nucleotide sequence: TGTGCCAGCAGCTTCTATCGGGGGGAGTCCACAGATACGCAGTATTTT. Translation: CASSFYRGESTDTQYF.

The rearrangement links TRBV10-2 to TRBJ1-2, with unresolved D. The CDR3 contains 13 residues. Trimming removed 7 bases from V and 4 bases from J, with 13 bases in between. Looked up from germline, CDR1 is WSHSY and CDR2 is SAAADI. DNA for the CDR3: TGCGCCAGCACCTCTCAAGTGTCCTATGGCTACACCTTC. This codes for CASTSQVSYGYTF.

In this sample, this clone turned up once. The DNA for the CDR3 is TGTGCCAGCAGCCCGTCGGGACAGGGGACCTACGAGCAGTACTTC. Protein sequence: CASSPSGQGTYEQYF. The chain carries TRBV4-2 and TRBJ2-7; 10 nucleotides match TRBD1. The CDR3 runs 15 residues. Germline CDR1 is LGHNA and CDR2 is YNFKEQ. With V trimmed by 4 bases and J by 2 bases, 5 bases remained unmatched.

The chain combines TRBV18 with TRBJ1-4; D remains unclear. The V gene's germline CDR1 is KGHSH and CDR2 LQKENI. V was cut by 2 bases and J by 10 bases, with 11 bases left in between. The CDR3 extends over 13 amino acids. CDR3 coding DNA: TGTGCCAGCTCACCAGGGGAGAGAGGAAAACTGTTTTTT. Translation gives CASSPGERGKLFF.

CDR3 in DNA: TGTGCCAGCAGCCTGCGAGAGGGGGGTGAGCAGTTCTTC. This sequence encodes CASSLREGGEQFF. The chain links TRBV7-3 to TRBJ2-1, with D possibly being TRBD1 or TRBD2 (6 bases each). The germline V and J ends were trimmed by 5 bases and 9 bases, with 14 bases remaining between them. CDR1 is SGHTA, CDR2 FQGTGA, per germline. The CDR3 has 13 amino acids.